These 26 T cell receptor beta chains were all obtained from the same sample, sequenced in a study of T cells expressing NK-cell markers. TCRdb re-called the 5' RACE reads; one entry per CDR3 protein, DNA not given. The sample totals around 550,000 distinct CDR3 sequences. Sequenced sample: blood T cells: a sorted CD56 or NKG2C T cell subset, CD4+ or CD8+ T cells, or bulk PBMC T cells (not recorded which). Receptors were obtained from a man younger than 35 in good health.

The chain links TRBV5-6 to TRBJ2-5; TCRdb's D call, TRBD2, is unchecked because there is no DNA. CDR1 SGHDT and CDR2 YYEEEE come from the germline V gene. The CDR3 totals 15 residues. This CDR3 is CASRALGRGQETQYF.

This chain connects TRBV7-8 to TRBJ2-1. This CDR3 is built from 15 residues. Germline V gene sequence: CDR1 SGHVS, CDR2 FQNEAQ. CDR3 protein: CASSLAASAHNEQFF. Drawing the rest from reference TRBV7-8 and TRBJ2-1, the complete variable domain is GAGVSQSPRYKVAKRGQDVALRCDPISGHVSLFWYQQALGQGPEFLTYFQNEAQLDKSGLPSDRFFAERPEGSVSTLKIQRTQQEDSAVYLCASSLAASAHNEQFFGPGTRLTVL.

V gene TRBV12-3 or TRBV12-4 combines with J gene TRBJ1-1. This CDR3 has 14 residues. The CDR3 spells CATRFGPPGTEAFF.

CDR3 protein: CASSLDQVLRGTEAFF. This chain links TRBV11-3 with TRBJ1-1; TCRdb returns TRBD1, unconfirmable since there is no DNA. Per the germline V gene, CDR1 is SGHNT and CDR2 is YENEEA. The CDR3 runs 16 residues.

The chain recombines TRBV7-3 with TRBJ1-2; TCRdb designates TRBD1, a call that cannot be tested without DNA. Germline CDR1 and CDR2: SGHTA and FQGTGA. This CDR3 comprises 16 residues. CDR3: CASRKNSYGMRDGYTF.

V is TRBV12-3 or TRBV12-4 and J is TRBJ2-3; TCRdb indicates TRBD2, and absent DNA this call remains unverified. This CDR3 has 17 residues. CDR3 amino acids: CASSPHLGLAGADTQYF.

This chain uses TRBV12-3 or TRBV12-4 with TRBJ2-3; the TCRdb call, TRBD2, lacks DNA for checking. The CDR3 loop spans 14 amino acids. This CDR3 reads CASTLTSGTDTQYF.

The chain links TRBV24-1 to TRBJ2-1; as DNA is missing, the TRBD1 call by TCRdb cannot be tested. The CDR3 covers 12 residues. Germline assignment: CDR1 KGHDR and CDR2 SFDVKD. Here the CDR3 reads CATSDFGGTGFF.

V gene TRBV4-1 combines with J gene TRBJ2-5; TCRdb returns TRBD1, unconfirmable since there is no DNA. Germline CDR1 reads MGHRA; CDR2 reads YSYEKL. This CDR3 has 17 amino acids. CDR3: CASSQEVAGGGEGGQYF.

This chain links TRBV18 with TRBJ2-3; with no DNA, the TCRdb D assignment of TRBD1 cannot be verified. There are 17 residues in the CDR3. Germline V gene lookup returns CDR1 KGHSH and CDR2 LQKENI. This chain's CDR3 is CASSPPLGQQVTDTQYF.

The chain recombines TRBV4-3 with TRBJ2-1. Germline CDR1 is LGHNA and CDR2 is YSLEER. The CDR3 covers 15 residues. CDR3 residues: CASSQEGSSYNEQFF.

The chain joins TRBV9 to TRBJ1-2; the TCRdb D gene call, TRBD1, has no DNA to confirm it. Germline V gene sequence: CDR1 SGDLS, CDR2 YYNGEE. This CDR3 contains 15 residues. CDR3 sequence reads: CASSEGTGGNYGYTF.

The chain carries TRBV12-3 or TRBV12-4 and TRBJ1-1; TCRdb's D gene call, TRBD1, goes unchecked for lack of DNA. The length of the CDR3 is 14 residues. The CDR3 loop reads CASSTPGVGSEAFF.

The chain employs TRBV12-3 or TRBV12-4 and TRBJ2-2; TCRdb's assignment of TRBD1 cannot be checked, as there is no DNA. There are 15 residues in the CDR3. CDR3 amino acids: CASSHRQGGAGELFF.

This CDR3 reads CASSQEDREWNQPQHF. J is TRBJ1-5 and V is TRBV4-2; TCRdb gives TRBD1 as the D gene, but with no DNA this cannot be confirmed. The CDR3 has 16 residues. Germline assignment: CDR1 LGHNA and CDR2 YNFKEQ.

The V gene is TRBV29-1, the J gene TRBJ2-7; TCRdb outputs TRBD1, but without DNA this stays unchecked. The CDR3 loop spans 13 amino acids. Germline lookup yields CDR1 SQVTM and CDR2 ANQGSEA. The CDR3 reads CSSVSQGSYEQYF.

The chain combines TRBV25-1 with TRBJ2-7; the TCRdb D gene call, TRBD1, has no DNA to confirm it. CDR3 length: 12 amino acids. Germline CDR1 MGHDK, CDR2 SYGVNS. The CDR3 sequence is CASSEPDREQYF.

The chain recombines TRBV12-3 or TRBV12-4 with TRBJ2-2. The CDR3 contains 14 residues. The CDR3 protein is CATIPSTPTGELFF.

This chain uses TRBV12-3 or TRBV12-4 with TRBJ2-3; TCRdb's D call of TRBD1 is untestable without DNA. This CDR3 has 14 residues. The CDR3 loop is CASDSGGGTDTQYF.

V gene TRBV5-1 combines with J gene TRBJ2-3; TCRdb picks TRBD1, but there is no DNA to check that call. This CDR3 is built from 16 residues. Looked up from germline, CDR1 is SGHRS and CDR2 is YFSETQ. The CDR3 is CASSRTGSSSTDTQYF.

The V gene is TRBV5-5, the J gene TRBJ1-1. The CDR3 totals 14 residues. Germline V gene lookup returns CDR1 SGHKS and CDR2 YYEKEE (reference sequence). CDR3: CASSAAQTNTEAFF.

CDR3 residues: CASSEGGGQSYNEQFF. The gene calls are TRBV11-1 and TRBJ2-1; as DNA is missing, the TRBD1 call by TCRdb cannot be tested. The CDR3 spans 16 residues. The germline V gene has CDR1 SGHAT and CDR2 FQDESV (reference sequence). The full variable domain, with the rest looked up from reference TRBV11-1 and TRBJ2-1, is EAEVAQSPRYKITEKSQAVAFWCDPISGHATLYWYRQILGQGPELLVQFQDESVVDDSQLPKDRFSAERLKGVDSTLKIQPAELGDSAMYLCASSEGGGQSYNEQFFGPGTRLTVL.

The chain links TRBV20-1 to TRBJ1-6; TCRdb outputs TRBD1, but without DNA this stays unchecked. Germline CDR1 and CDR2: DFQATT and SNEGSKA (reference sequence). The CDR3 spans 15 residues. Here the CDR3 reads CSALEPGKYNSPLHF.

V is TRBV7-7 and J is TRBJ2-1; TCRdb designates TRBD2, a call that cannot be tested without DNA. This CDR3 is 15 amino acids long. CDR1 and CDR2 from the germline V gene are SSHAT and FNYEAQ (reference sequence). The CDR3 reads CASSLALAGYNEQFF.

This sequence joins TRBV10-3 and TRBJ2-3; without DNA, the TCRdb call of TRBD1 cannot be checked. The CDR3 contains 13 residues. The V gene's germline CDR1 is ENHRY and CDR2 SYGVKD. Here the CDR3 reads CATGTGEADTQYF.

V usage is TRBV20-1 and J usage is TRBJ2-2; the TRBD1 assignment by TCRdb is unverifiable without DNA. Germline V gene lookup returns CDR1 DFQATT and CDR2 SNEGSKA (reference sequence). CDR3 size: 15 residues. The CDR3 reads CSAGGHYGNTGELFF.